Each of the 5 T cell receptor beta chains below was sequenced from the same sample in a study of shared clonotypes between healthy human individuals. Measured with immunoSEQ multiplex PCR; TCRdb has only the in-frame clones, and not every one. Counted here are 2 million to 3 million clones, approximately 93% occurring once; the ten biggest clones make up approximately 0.37%. Sequencing was carried out using naive CD4+ T cells from PBMCs. Regarding subset: CD45RA+ positively selected. Source of these receptors: a man aged 18 to 29 in good health. Some clones in this sample may be carry-over from other donors' samples.

The chain employs TRBV11-3 and TRBJ2-1; D might be TRBD1 (6 bases). The germline V gene has CDR1 SGHNT and CDR2 YENEEA. V was cut by 5 bases and J by 0 bases, with 11 bases left in between. CDR3 size: 15 residues. The CDR3, as DNA: TGTGCCAGCAGCCCCGAGGACAGCTCCTACAATGAGCAGTTCTTC. It yields the protein CASSPEDSSYNEQFF. The full variable domain, with the rest looked up from reference TRBV11-3 and TRBJ2-1, is EAGVVQSPRYKIIEKKQPVAFWCNPISGHNTLYWYLQNLGQGPELLIRYENEEAVDDSQLPKDRFSAERLKGVDSTLKIQPAELGDSAVYLCASSPEDSSYNEQFFGPGTRLTVL.

V and J are TRBV4-1 and TRBJ2-1; D call uncertain. Germline CDR1 reads MGHRA; CDR2 reads YSYEKL. With 0 bases removed from V and 0 bases from J, the gap between germline ends came to 12 bases. The CDR3 runs to 17 residues. CDR3 DNA: TGCGCCAGCAGCCAAGAGGTATCACTCCGCTCCTACAATGAGCAGTTCTTC. Encoded protein: CASSQEVSLRSYNEQFF.

On this clone itself: The sample holds other DNA sequences that translate to the same CDR3. The V gene is TRBV5-1, the J gene TRBJ2-3; 7 bases match TRBD2. Germline V gene sequence: CDR1 SGHRS, CDR2 YFSETQ. The CDR3 loop spans 16 amino acids. Unmatched junction bases numbered 4, after V lost 0 bases and J lost 0 bases. CDR3 nucleotides: TGCGCCAGCAGCTTGGGGCTAGCGGAAAGCACAGATACGCAGTATTTT. It codes for CASSLGLAESTDTQYF.

The chain is built from TRBV25-1 and TRBJ2-6; D uncertain. Germline V gives CDR1 MGHDK, CDR2 SYGVNS. The CDR3 loop spans 15 amino acids. V was shortened by 7 bases and J by 4 bases, with 14 bases between the two germline ends. The CDR3 spells CASTPSLVGANVLTF. The CDR3 nucleotides read TGTGCCAGCACCCCCTCCCTGGTAGGGGCCAACGTCCTGACTTTC.

The V gene is TRBV7-2, the J gene TRBJ2-5; 12 bases align to TRBD2. CDR1 is SGHTA and CDR2 is FQGNSA in the germline V gene. V dropped 1 base and J dropped 5; count of bases not matched to a gene: 5. CDR3 length: 16 amino acids. CDR3 amino acids: CASSLVASGRGETQYF. The CDR3 DNA reads TGTGCCAGCAGCTTAGTGGCTAGCGGGAGGGGTGAGACCCAGTACTTC.